These 21 T cell receptor beta chains originate from one sample sequenced in a study of blood T cell repertoires in COVID-19. Data came from immunoSEQ multiplex PCR; TCRdb stores just in-frame clones and leaves some out. Among around 81,000 clones listed, almost 90% were seen once. Input material: peripheral blood. Receptors originate from a woman of 80 years or more with acute or convalescent COVID-19.

The chain's CDR3 is CASSIRTPGQSADTQYF. The CDR3 DNA reads as TGTGCCAGTAGTATCAGGACACCCGGCCAAAGTGCAGATACGCAGTATTTT. The genes are TRBV19 and TRBJ2-3, with D maybe TRBD1 (5 bases). The CDR3 is made up of 17 amino acids. V was trimmed by 3 bases and J by 4 bases, leaving 20 bases between them. Per germline, CDR1 LNHDA and CDR2 SQIVND (reference sequence).

The chain uses TRBV7-3 and TRBJ2-5; D is perhaps TRBD1 (5 bases). This CDR3 has 15 amino acids. Looked up from germline, CDR1 is SGHTA and CDR2 is FQGTGA. Trimming cost V 4 bases and J 5 bases, with 17 bases left between them. The CDR3 coding sequence is TGTGCCAGCAGCTCCCGTGGGGCCGCCGGGGAGACCCAGTACTTC. Residues: CASSSRGAAGETQYF.

The chain carries TRBV6-5 and TRBJ1-2; 9 bases agree with TRBD1. This CDR3 region has 14 residues. CDR1 and CDR2 (germline): MNHEY, SVGAGI. Losses at the gene ends were 4 bases for V and 7 bases for J; bases not matched to a gene: 7. The CDR3 bases are TGTGCCAGCAGTTTAGCGGGACAGGGTTTTGGCTACACCTTC. It yields the protein CASSLAGQGFGYTF.

V and J are TRBV15 and TRBJ1-4; weak D call: TRBD1 (6 bases). V lost 5 bases to trimming and J lost 7 bases, with 14 bases between them. The CDR3 is 14 amino acids. Germline V gives CDR1 LNHNV, CDR2 YYDKDF (reference sequence). Here the CDR3 DNA reads TGTGCCACCAGCGGGGGCATCTTGGGTGAAAAACTGTTTTTT. This encodes CATSGGILGEKLFF. The full variable domain, with the rest looked up from reference TRBV15 and TRBJ1-4, is DAMVIQNPRYQVTQFGKPVTLSCSQTLNHNVMYWYQQKSSQAPKLLFHYYDKDFNNEADTPDNFQSRRPNTSFCFLDIRSPGLGDTAMYLCATSGGILGEKLFFGSGTQLSVL.

A single count supports this clone. The V gene is TRBV4-3, the J gene TRBJ2-7; TRBD1 is a possible D gene (5 bases). Germline-derived CDR1 and CDR2 are LGHNA and YSLEER. With 4 bases removed from V and 1 base from J, the gap between germline ends came to 8 bases. The CDR3 runs to 13 residues. In DNA form, the CDR3 reads TGCGCCAGCAGCCTCGACAGTTCCTACGAGCAGTACTTC. This codes for CASSLDSSYEQYF.

In this sample, this clone turned up once. The V gene is TRBV7-3, the J gene TRBJ2-1; TRBD2 aligns across 11 bases. The length of the CDR3 is 19 residues. From germline, CDR1 is SGHTA and CDR2 FQGTGA. The V segment lost 5 bases and the J segment 0 bases; nucleotides outside the gene matches: 12. CDR3 sequence: CASSPRPGLAVSSYNEQFF. The CDR3 DNA reads as TGTGCCAGCAGCCCGAGACCGGGACTAGCGGTGAGCTCCTACAATGAGCAGTTCTTC.

This clone was picked up one time. This rearrangement joins TRBV19 to TRBJ1-1, with 8 positions matching TRBD1. J lost 11 bases, V lost 5 bases, and 10 bases had no gene match. CDR1 is LNHDA and CDR2 is SQIVND in the germline V gene (reference sequence). The CDR3 loop spans 13 amino acids. Here the CDR3 DNA reads TGTGCCAGTAGTGTTGGACAGGGACGTTGGGCTTTCTTT. Amino acid sequence: CASSVGQGRWAFF.

This sequence joins TRBV7-2 and TRBJ1-1; D not certain. The V gene lost 1 base and the J gene lost 8 bases, with 5 bases spanning the gap. Germline V gene sequence: CDR1 SGHTA, CDR2 FQGNSA. The CDR3 is 11 amino acids. DNA of the CDR3: TGTGCCAGCAGCTTAGAACAGGAAGCTTTCTTT. It is translated as CASSLEQEAFF.

The chain carries TRBV5-1 and TRBJ1-2; tentative D call: TRBD1 (5 bases). V lost 1 base, J lost 4 bases, and 11 bases lay in between. Looked up from germline, CDR1 is SGHRS and CDR2 is YFSETQ. The CDR3 length is 14 residues. Written as DNA, the CDR3 is TGCGCCAGCAGCTTGACAGGAGCCCTCTATGGCTACACCTTC. This codes for CASSLTGALYGYTF.

This chain links TRBV9 with TRBJ1-2; 11 nucleotides align to TRBD1. The CDR3 totals 15 residues. Unmatched junction bases numbered 8, after V lost 3 bases and J lost 7 bases. CDR1 SGDLS and CDR2 YYNGEE come from the germline V gene. Here the CDR3 DNA reads TGTGCCAGCAGCGCTCTGGACAGGGGGCAAGGTGGCTACACCTTC. This translates into CASSALDRGQGGYTF.

This clone has just one count. CDR3 sequence reads: CASSSYGQVSSYEQYF. The CDR3 DNA reads TGTGCCAGCAGCTCGTACGGACAGGTGAGCTCCTACGAGCAGTACTTC. V usage is TRBV11-2 and J usage is TRBJ2-7, with TRBD1 matching over 7 bases. Trimming at V came to 4 bases and at J to 0 bases, leaving 9 bases not matched to a gene. CDR1 and CDR2 from the germline V gene are SGHAT and FQNNGV. This CDR3 is built from 16 residues. Filled out from reference TRBV11-2 and TRBJ2-7, the complete variable domain reads EAGVAQSPRYKIIEKRQSVAFWCNPISGHATLYWYQQILGQGPKLLIQFQNNGVVDDSQLPKDRFSAERLKGVDSTLKIQPAKLEDSAVYLCASSSYGQVSSYEQYFGPGTRLTVT.

The rearrangement uses TRBV3-1 (or the pseudogene TRBV3-2) and TRBJ2-7; 9 nucleotides align to TRBD2. The V gene end was trimmed by 1 base and the J gene end by 5 bases; junction bases not matched to a gene: 3. Germline loops: CDR1 LGHDT, CDR2 YNNKEL (reference sequence). CDR3 length: 14 amino acids. In DNA form, the CDR3 reads TGTGCCAGCAGCCAAGGGCGGGGGGGCGACGAGCAGTACTTC. It codes for CASSQGRGGDEQYF.

The chain uses TRBV11-2 and TRBJ2-3; 11 bases line up with TRBD2. Germline assignment: CDR1 SGHAT and CDR2 FQNNGV. V shed 6 bases and J 5 bases; nucleotides not matched to a gene: 10. CDR3 size: 16 residues. The CDR3 nucleotides are TGTGCCAGCAGTCGTCAGACTAGCGGGGAGAGAGATACGCAGTATTTT. It is translated as CASSRQTSGERDTQYF.

In DNA, the CDR3 is TGTGCCAGCAGCAGGGGACTAGCGCCTAGCACAGATACGCAGTATTTT. This sequence encodes CASSRGLAPSTDTQYF. The chain couples TRBV7-2 to TRBJ2-3; 10 nucleotides align to TRBD2. Germline lookup yields CDR1 SGHTA and CDR2 FQGNSA. The CDR3 runs to 16 residues. The trim removed 5 bases at V and 0 bases at J, leaving 5 bases unmatched. Drawing the rest from reference TRBV7-2 and TRBJ2-3, the complete variable domain is GAGVSQSPSNKVTEKGKDVELRCDPISGHTALYWYRQSLGQGLEFLIYFQGNSAPDKSGLPSDRFSAERTGGSVSTLTIQRTQQEDSAVYLCASSRGLAPSTDTQYFGPGTRLTVL.

The chain carries TRBV19 and TRBJ2-6, with TRBD2 matching 9 bases. The CDR3 contains 21 residues. Germline CDR1 LNHDA, CDR2 SQIVND (reference sequence). V trimming: 3 bases; J trimming: 0 bases; junction bases outside the gene matches: 15. In DNA form, the CDR3 reads TGTGCCAGTAGTATGATCCTCTTGGGAGCGGGGGGACTCTCTGGGGCCAACGTCCTGACTTTC. It is translated as CASSMILLGAGGLSGANVLTF.

The rearrangement links TRBV10-3 to TRBJ1-1; 10 bases agree with TRBD1. This CDR3 has 14 amino acids. The V and J ends lost 4 bases and 1 base, in that order; junction bases with no gene match: 0. The germline V gene has CDR1 ENHRY and CDR2 SYGVKD. The DNA of the CDR3 is TGTGCCATCAGTGGGACAGGGGGGAACACTGAAGCTTTCTTT. Protein: CAISGTGGNTEAFF.

The chain is built from TRBV3-1 (or the pseudogene TRBV3-2) and TRBJ1-6; D is uncertain. This CDR3 comprises 14 residues. V lost 4 bases, J lost 5 bases, and 9 bases lay in between. Germline CDR1 is LGHDT and CDR2 is YNNKEL (reference sequence). The CDR3 DNA reads TGTGCCAGCAGCCTGGCCCGCAATAATTCACCCCTCCACTTT. The encoded protein is CASSLARNNSPLHF.

This chain links TRBV9 with TRBJ1-3, with D hard to call. This CDR3 has 15 residues. V lost 4 bases, J lost 0 bases, and 11 bases lay in between. In germline, CDR1 is SGDLS, CDR2 YYNGEE. CDR3 nucleotide sequence: TGTGCCAGCAGCACCAGTTGGAGCTCTGGAAACACCATATATTTT. It codes for CASSTSWSSGNTIYF.

This rearrangement joins TRBV5-5 to TRBJ2-7; 10 bases match TRBD2. The trim removed 1 base at V and 4 bases at J, leaving 2 bases unmatched. The CDR3 contains 14 residues. Germline CDR1 SGHKS, CDR2 YYEKEE (reference sequence). The CDR3 DNA is TGTGCCAGCAGCTTGACTAGCGGGACGTACGAGCAGTACTTC. This translates into CASSLTSGTYEQYF. Full variable domain (missing parts from reference TRBV5-5 and TRBJ2-7): DAGVTQSPTHLIKTRGQQVTLRCSPISGHKSVSWYQQVLGQGPQFIFQYYEKEERGRGNFPDRFSARQFPNYSSELNVNALLLGDSALYLCASSLTSGTYEQYFGPGTRLTVT.

This chain uses TRBV7-2 with TRBJ1-5; weak D call: TRBD1 (5 bases). This CDR3 is 19 amino acids long. Germline V lookup: CDR1 SGHTA, CDR2 FQGNSA. V was clipped by 5 bases and J by 0 bases, with 23 bases between them. The CDR3 sequence: CASSAGFEQGQYSNQPQHF. CDR3 DNA: TGTGCCAGCAGCGCCGGGTTCGAGCAAGGACAATATAGCAATCAGCCCCAGCATTTT.

J is TRBJ2-5 and V is TRBV12-5; 10 bases are shared with TRBD2. The germline V gene has CDR1 LGHNT and CDR2 FRNRAP. V lost 1 base to trimming and J lost 4 bases; unmatched junction nucleotides: 6. This CDR3 comprises 16 residues. CDR3 DNA: TGTGCTAGTGGTTTGGGCACTAGCGGGGCGTTAGAGACCCAGTACTTC. Translating it yields CASGLGTSGALETQYF.